Here is one T cell receptor (beta chain) with its context. Its antigen is currently unknown. Unique molecular identifiers were carried by the TCR beta cDNA libraries. T cells numbering roughly 0.9 to 11 million gave rise to around 460,000 cDNA molecules. TCRdb reprocessed the PCR reads with MiXCR, giving one entry per CDR3 protein. The sample lists hundreds of thousands of distinct CDR3 sequences; 53% were seen once. These data are taken from a study of post-analysis software for immune sequencing data. Whole-study findings and limits: Five or six TRBV segments, TRBV5-6, TRBV5-1 and TRBV20-1 among them, were found more frequent in patients than controls.

The CDR3 has 17 amino acids. V lost 1 base to trimming and J lost 0 bases; unmatched junction nucleotides: 7. CDR1 is SGHRS, CDR2 YFSETQ, per germline. This TCR was recovered from a girl aged 5 to 17 with multiple sclerosis. This sequence joins TRBV5-1 and TRBJ2-1; 7 nucleotides agree with TRBD2. The specimen was blood. The CDR3 DNA reads as TGCGCCAGCAGCTTGCGGGGCGGCGGGAGCTCCTACAATGAGCAGTTCTTC. It translates to CASSLRGGGSSYNEQFF.